This entry features one T cell receptor (beta chain) sequence. The antigen is undetermined. This sample stems from a study of T cell repertoires in cytomegalovirus infection. Study at large: Use of recently identified HLA-C-restricted and well-studied HLA-B-restricted CMV epitopes was part of the study. It can be stated that public TCR beta signatures indicated CMV infection as well as a matching HLA type. Points from the study as a whole: Across the ex vivo response, the dominant clonotypes were HLA-C-restricted CMV-specific TCR beta clonotypes. Identification of carriers of CMV plus the relevant HLA was performed using cumulative public TCR beta family frequency.

TCRdb fed the reads into MiXCR, producing one record per CDR3 protein. The sample shows roughly 100,000 distinct CDR3 sequences, 35% to 50% of them seen only once. The germline CDR1 and CDR2 sequences are KGHDR and SFDVKD. Germline trimming cut 12 bases from V and 0 bases from J; bases unmatched to any gene: 13. The CDR3 spans 15 residues. This receptor was obtained from a human donor in good health (CMV status not recorded). Some clones in this sample may be carry-over from other donors' samples. V is TRBV24-1 and J is TRBJ2-7, with TRBD1 identical over 7 bases. The sample in question was CD8+ T cells from cultured PBMCs, obtained from culture after CMV antigen stimulation. The CDR3 nucleotides are TGTGCCGCTCAGTGCCGGGACAGTCTCTCCTACGAGCAGTACTTC. Translating gives CAAQCRDSLSYEQYF.